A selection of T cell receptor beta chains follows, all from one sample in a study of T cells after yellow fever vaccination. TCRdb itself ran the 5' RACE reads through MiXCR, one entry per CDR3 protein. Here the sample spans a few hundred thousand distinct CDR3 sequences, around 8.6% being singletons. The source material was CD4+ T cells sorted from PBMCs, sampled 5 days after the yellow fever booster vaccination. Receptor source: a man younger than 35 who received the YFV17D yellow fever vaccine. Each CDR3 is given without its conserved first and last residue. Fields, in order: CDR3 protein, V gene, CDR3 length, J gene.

cdr3_aa: SARKFLDGGGTEAF
v_call: TRBV20-1
cdr3_length: 14
j_call: TRBJ1-1

cdr3_aa: ASELGGGTDTQY
v_call: TRBV5-1
cdr3_length: 12
j_call: TRBJ2-3

cdr3_aa: ASSLMGRQPQH
v_call: TRBV5-1
cdr3_length: 11
j_call: TRBJ1-5

cdr3_aa: SARRPGTISETQY
v_call: TRBV20-1
cdr3_length: 13
j_call: TRBJ2-5

cdr3_aa: ASSRNQPQH
v_call: TRBV28
cdr3_length: 9
j_call: TRBJ1-5

cdr3_aa: ASSLVFGGDTQY
v_call: TRBV7-3
cdr3_length: 12
j_call: TRBJ2-3

cdr3_aa: ASSPNPNTQY
v_call: TRBV23-1
cdr3_length: 10
j_call: TRBJ2-3

cdr3_aa: ASSARGFGQETQY
v_call: TRBV2
cdr3_length: 13
j_call: TRBJ2-5

cdr3_aa: SAREGGAGEQF
v_call: TRBV20-1
cdr3_length: 11
j_call: TRBJ2-1

cdr3_aa: SAVGDRRTNYGYT
v_call: TRBV20-1
cdr3_length: 13
j_call: TRBJ1-2

cdr3_aa: ASIGQGSRAF
v_call: TRBV6-5
cdr3_length: 10
j_call: TRBJ1-1

cdr3_aa: ASSFNEKLF
v_call: TRBV12-3/TRBV12-4
cdr3_length: 9
j_call: TRBJ1-4

cdr3_aa: ASSFRPDNTGELF
v_call: TRBV7-3
cdr3_length: 13
j_call: TRBJ2-2

cdr3_aa: ASSLVAGTNYGYT
v_call: TRBV5-1
cdr3_length: 13
j_call: TRBJ1-2

cdr3_aa: SASASRAQH
v_call: TRBV20-1
cdr3_length: 9
j_call: TRBJ1-5

cdr3_aa: ASKRNSGNTIY
v_call: TRBV19
cdr3_length: 11
j_call: TRBJ1-3

cdr3_aa: ASRLDRGTEKLF
v_call: TRBV12-3/TRBV12-4
cdr3_length: 12
j_call: TRBJ1-4

cdr3_aa: ASTGTVNQPQH
v_call: TRBV2
cdr3_length: 11
j_call: TRBJ1-5

cdr3_aa: SARVRAMPGRSPLH
v_call: TRBV20-1
cdr3_length: 14
j_call: TRBJ1-6

cdr3_aa: ASSVQQVETQY
v_call: TRBV7-3
cdr3_length: 11
j_call: TRBJ2-5

cdr3_aa: ASSEQTGANVLT
v_call: TRBV6-6
cdr3_length: 12
j_call: TRBJ2-6

cdr3_aa: ASSPRGGPTGELF
v_call: TRBV7-2
cdr3_length: 13
j_call: TRBJ2-2

cdr3_aa: SVTPGLASADTQY
v_call: TRBV29-1
cdr3_length: 13
j_call: TRBJ2-3

cdr3_aa: ASSFRTSQETQY
v_call: TRBV5-1
cdr3_length: 12
j_call: TRBJ2-5

cdr3_aa: ASSFSGGEDTQY
v_call: TRBV5-1
cdr3_length: 12
j_call: TRBJ2-3

cdr3_aa: ASSQIRTGTLNTEAF
v_call: TRBV4-1
cdr3_length: 15
j_call: TRBJ1-1

cdr3_aa: ATGMSGGGQETQY
v_call: TRBV24-1
cdr3_length: 13
j_call: TRBJ2-5

cdr3_aa: ASQGGERETQY
v_call: TRBV3-1
cdr3_length: 11
j_call: TRBJ2-5

cdr3_aa: ASSGFAGTRAPYEQY
v_call: TRBV10-1
cdr3_length: 15
j_call: TRBJ2-7

cdr3_aa: ASSLAGQGNTEAF
v_call: TRBV5-1
cdr3_length: 13
j_call: TRBJ1-1

cdr3_aa: ASSRIPPGNTEAF
v_call: TRBV14
cdr3_length: 13
j_call: TRBJ1-1